What follows are 26 T cell receptor beta chains derived from one specimen sequenced in a study of blood T cells in healthy people across ages. Using a J-beta primer mix together with a sample-barcoded 5' primer, a second PCR was run for 7 to 11 cycles. Each CDR3 protein gets one entry after TCRdb re-called the 5' RACE reads with MiXCR. This table has hundreds of thousands of distinct CDR3 sequences, 20% to 25% appearing once. Sequenced input: blood. The receptors were gathered from a man between 65 and 80 years old in good health.

This clonotype was seen more than once but under ten times. The chain carries TRBV5-1 and TRBJ2-5, with TRBD2 matching 8 bases. This CDR3 spans 15 amino acids. The germline gives CDR1 SGHRS, CDR2 YFSETQ. V lost 3 bases to trimming and J lost 4 bases; unmatched junction nucleotides: 8. The CDR3 sequence is CASSYGTRDPETQYF. The CDR3 region has the DNA TGCGCCAGCAGCTACGGGACTAGAGACCCAGAGACCCAGTACTTC.

This sequence joins TRBV3-1 and TRBJ1-6; 7 nucleotides line up with TRBD1. The CDR3 contains 13 residues. Germline assignment: CDR1 LGHDT and CDR2 YNNKEL (reference sequence). Losses at the gene ends were 8 bases for V and 5 bases for J; bases not matched to a gene: 3. The CDR3 DNA sequence: TGTGCCAGCGAAGACAGGGATAATTCACCCCTCCACTTT. Amino acids: CASEDRDNSPLHF.

This clonotype came up a few times. The chain combines TRBV9 with TRBJ2-5; 11 positions match TRBD2. V gave up 1 base and J gave up 1 base; unmatched junction bases: 6. Germline V gene sequence: CDR1 SGDLS, CDR2 YYNGEE. There are 17 residues in the CDR3. In DNA, the CDR3 is TGTGCCAGCAGCGTATCCCCCCTAGCGGGAGGCCAAGAGACCCAGTACTTC. As protein: CASSVSPLAGGQETQYF.

This chain uses TRBV7-9 with TRBJ2-6; 7 nucleotides line up with TRBD1. V gave up 1 base and J gave up 1 base; unmatched junction bases: 4. Germline values: CDR1 SEHNR, CDR2 FQNEAQ (reference sequence). There are 17 residues in the CDR3. This CDR3 is CASSLVNRGSGANVLTF. CDR3 sequence (DNA): TGTGCCAGCAGCTTAGTAAACAGGGGTTCTGGGGCCAACGTCCTGACTTTC.

At least ten counts were recorded for this clonotype. The rearrangement joins TRBV25-1 to TRBJ2-5, with a weak D call TRBD2 (6 bases). This CDR3 is built from 14 residues. V was trimmed by 8 bases and J by 4 bases, leaving 17 bases between them. Germline V gives CDR1 MGHDK, CDR2 SYGVNS. The CDR3 DNA reads TGTGCCAGCCTCCGGCGGGGAGAGGGAGAGACCCAGTACTTC. It yields the protein CASLRRGEGETQYF.

The chain recombines TRBV20-1 with TRBJ2-1; TRBD2 agrees at 11 bases. V lost 0 bases to trimming and J lost 0 bases; unmatched junction nucleotides: 7. Germline lookup yields CDR1 DFQATT and CDR2 SNEGSKA (reference sequence). The CDR3 extends over 18 amino acids. Here the CDR3 reads CSARDSSGGASSYNEQFF. In DNA, the CDR3 is TGCAGTGCTAGAGATAGTAGCGGGGGGGCAAGCTCCTACAATGAGCAGTTCTTC.

In this sample, this clonotype turned up a few times. The DNA of the CDR3 is TGTGCCAGCAGCTTAGTAGGGAGGGCTGAAGCTTTCTTT. Protein sequence: CASSLVGRAEAFF. The rearrangement joins TRBV11-2 to TRBJ1-1; D unresolved. CDR3 length equals 13 residues. Trimming left V 1 base short and J 6 bases short, with 9 bases between. CDR1 is SGHAT and CDR2 is FQNNGV in the germline V gene.

The chain uses TRBV18 and TRBJ2-5; 9 positions agree with TRBD1. The DNA end lines up better with TRBJ2-7; the J call may be wrong. The V gene's germline CDR1 is KGHSH and CDR2 LQKENI. The CDR3 spans 14 residues. The CDR3 sequence is CASSPGTGWYEQYF. As DNA, the CDR3 is TGTGCCAGCTCACCCGGGACAGGGTGGTACGAGCAGTACTTC.

This clonotype was recorded a few times. This chain links TRBV18 with TRBJ2-5; either TRBD1 or TRBD2 may supply D (6 bases each). The V end lost 0 bases, the J end lost 5 bases, and 16 bases lay between the germline ends. Germline V gives CDR1 KGHSH, CDR2 LQKENI. This CDR3 spans 16 amino acids. The CDR3 here is CASSPPSPQGGETQYF. The CDR3 DNA reads TGTGCCAGCTCACCACCGAGCCCACAGGGAGGCGAGACCCAGTACTTC.

This clonotype occurred once. The chain uses TRBV30 and TRBJ2-5; D possibly corresponds to TRBD1 (7 bases). Matching the DNA end better, TRBJ2-1 makes the J call doubtful. The CDR3 is 13 amino acids. The germline V gene has CDR1 GTSNPN and CDR2 SVGIG (reference sequence). CDR3 DNA sequence: TGTGCCTGGAGTCCAGGGGGGAGTCAGGAGCAGTTCTTC. As protein: CAWSPGGSQEQFF.

This clonotype was seen more than once but under ten times. J is TRBJ2-1 and V is TRBV6-2 or TRBV6-3, with TRBD2 matching over 11 bases. Germline CDR1 MNHEY, CDR2 SVGEGT. The trim removed 6 bases at V and 5 bases at J, leaving 9 bases unmatched. The length of the CDR3 is 16 residues. The CDR3 DNA reads as TGTGCCAGCAGACACGATCTAGCGGGAGGCCACAATGAGCAGTTCTTC. It yields the protein CASRHDLAGGHNEQFF.

J is TRBJ1-2 and V is TRBV3-1, with D possibly matching TRBD1 (5 bases). Germline V gene sequence: CDR1 LGHDT, CDR2 YNNKEL (reference sequence). V was shortened by 1 base and J by 12 bases, with 18 bases between the two germline ends. This CDR3 contains 14 residues. CDR3 bases: TGTGCCAGCAGCCAAGGACGAAGCAGTGGGGCGGACACCTTC. Amino acids: CASSQGRSSGADTF.

Points on this clonotype: One junction end does not reproduce the germline sequence, and a read error may be involved. The chain links TRBV4-1 to TRBJ2-1, with D possibly matching TRBD2 (6 bases). From germline, CDR1 is MGHRA and CDR2 YSYEKL. CDR3 length: 18 residues. The CDR3 loop is CASSQSPVGGAIKNEQSF. CDR3 nucleotides: TGCGCCAGCAGCCAATCCCCCGTCGGGGGAGCAATCAAGAATGAGCAGTCCTTC.

This clonotype has a count of ten or more. The rearrangement links TRBV10-3 to TRBJ2-5; TRBD2 is a possible D gene (6 bases). The V end was cut by 3 bases, the J end by 4 bases, with 15 bases between. This CDR3 has 15 residues. Per germline, CDR1 ENHRY and CDR2 SYGVKD. In DNA, the CDR3 is TGTGCCATCAGTGATAAGGGGAACGGGAGAGAGACCCAGTACTTC. It specifies CAISDKGNGRETQYF.

The V and J genes are TRBV7-9 and TRBJ2-2, with 7 bases that match TRBD1. V lost 3 bases to trimming and J lost 1 base; unmatched junction nucleotides: 5. There are 16 residues in the CDR3. Germline lookup yields CDR1 SEHNR and CDR2 FQNEAQ (reference sequence). The CDR3 DNA reads TGTGCCAGCAGCTTCCAGACAGGGCGGAACACCGGGGAGCTGTTTTTT. It codes for CASSFQTGRNTGELFF.

This chain links TRBV7-2 with TRBJ1-2; unclear D gene. Per germline, CDR1 SGHTA and CDR2 FQGNSA. V lost 1 base, J lost 5 bases, and 8 bases lay in between. The CDR3 is made up of 13 amino acids. The CDR3 is CASSLDTPYGYTF. The CDR3, as DNA: TGTGCCAGCAGCTTAGATACTCCTTATGGCTACACCTTC.

This clonotype was counted only a few times. This chain connects TRBV6-5 to TRBJ2-7; D not certain. Looked up from germline, CDR1 is MNHEY and CDR2 is SVGAGI. This CDR3 region has 11 residues. V lost 6 bases to trimming and J lost 7 bases, with 10 bases between them. CDR3 sequence: CASRDQWEQYF. In DNA, the CDR3 is TGTGCCAGCAGAGACCAGTGGGAGCAGTACTTC.

The chain carries TRBV20-1 and TRBJ2-5; 11 bases map to TRBD2. The CDR3 length is 15 residues. V gave up 3 bases and J gave up 5 bases; unmatched junction bases: 8. Germline V gives CDR1 DFQATT, CDR2 SNEGSKA (reference sequence). The CDR3 coding sequence is TGCAGTGCTAGGGTGACTAGCGGGACGGGGGAGACCCAGTACTTC. It specifies CSARVTSGTGETQYF.

This clonotype was counted only a few times. The conserved phenylalanine or tryptophan is not found at the CDR3 terminus, so this likely reflects a read error. V is TRBV28 and J is TRBJ2-4, with D possibly TRBD2 on 7 matching bases. CDR3 length: 15 amino acids. V was clipped by 5 bases and J by 1 base, with 12 bases between them. The germline CDR1 and CDR2 sequences are MDHEN and SYDVKM. The CDR3 nucleotides are TGTGCCAGCAGTACACAGGGAGGGGCCAAAAACATTCAGTACCTC. Its translation is CASSTQGGAKNIQYL.

The sample holds a few counts of this clonotype. A far larger clone is one nucleotide away, so this likely arose from a read error. This rearrangement joins TRBV18 to TRBJ2-7; D gene unclear. The tail of the sequence fits TRBJ2-5 better, so the J call may be wrong. The CDR3 sequence is 11 residues long. Germline CDR1 reads KGHSH; CDR2 reads LQKENI. In DNA form, the CDR3 reads TGTGCCAGCTCACAACAAGGGACCCAGTACTTC. Amino acids: CASSQQGTQYF.

The V call is TRBV13, the J call TRBJ2-4; 7 bases map to TRBD2. CDR1 is PRHDT, CDR2 FYEKMQ, per germline (reference sequence). V was clipped by 5 bases and J by 7 bases; unmatched bases: 8. This CDR3 region has 14 residues. CDR3 sequence (DNA): TGTGCCAGCAGCCTCGGGCGGGAGCGGAACATTCAGTACTTC. Amino acids: CASSLGRERNIQYF.

This clonotype was found a few times. The rearrangement uses TRBV9 and TRBJ1-2; D ambiguous. Trimming removed 0 bases at V and 3 bases at J, with 12 bases between. CDR1 and CDR2 from the germline V gene are SGDLS and YYNGEE. The CDR3 has 15 amino acids. CDR3 loop: CASSVDSWADYGYTF. The CDR3 DNA sequence: TGTGCCAGCAGCGTAGATTCTTGGGCGGACTATGGCTACACCTTC.

The gene calls are TRBV12-3 or TRBV12-4 and TRBJ2-5; possibly TRBD2 for D (6 bases). The CDR3 is 14 amino acids. The V end lost 6 bases, the J end lost 0 bases, and 11 bases lay between the germline ends. The DNA for the CDR3 is TGTGCCAGCAGAAGCGGGCCGGACCAAGAGACCCAGTACTTC. Translated, it gives CASRSGPDQETQYF.

This clonotype was counted only a few times. The chain combines TRBV29-1 with TRBJ2-5; 7 nucleotides agree with TRBD1. Germline trimming cut 1 base from V and 11 bases from J; bases unmatched to any gene: 13. Germline assignment: CDR1 SQVTM and CDR2 ANQGSEA. CDR3 length: 14 amino acids. The CDR3 bases are TGCAGCGTTGAAGGGGAGACAGGGAGAAGTGAGCAGTACTTC. Translated, it gives CSVEGETGRSEQYF.

The rearrangement links TRBV7-2 to TRBJ2-3; 9 nucleotides line up with TRBD1. V shed 5 bases and J 6 bases; nucleotides not matched to a gene: 12. This CDR3 contains 16 residues. The germline CDR1 and CDR2 sequences are SGHTA and FQGNSA. The CDR3 is CASSTTYRGRGDTQYF. Here the CDR3 DNA reads TGTGCCAGCAGCACGACCTACAGGGGGCGGGGGGATACGCAGTATTTT.

This clonotype was observed at least ten times. The chain employs TRBV13 and TRBJ2-1; 9 positions agree with TRBD1. The CDR3 length is 15 residues. Germline CDR1 is PRHDT and CDR2 is FYEKMQ (reference sequence). The J segment lost 4 bases and the V segment lost 6 bases, leaving 7 bases of the junction unmatched. CDR3 amino acids: CASSRGQGRYNEQFF. The CDR3 DNA reads as TGTGCCAGCAGTCGAGGACAGGGGCGATACAATGAGCAGTTCTTC.